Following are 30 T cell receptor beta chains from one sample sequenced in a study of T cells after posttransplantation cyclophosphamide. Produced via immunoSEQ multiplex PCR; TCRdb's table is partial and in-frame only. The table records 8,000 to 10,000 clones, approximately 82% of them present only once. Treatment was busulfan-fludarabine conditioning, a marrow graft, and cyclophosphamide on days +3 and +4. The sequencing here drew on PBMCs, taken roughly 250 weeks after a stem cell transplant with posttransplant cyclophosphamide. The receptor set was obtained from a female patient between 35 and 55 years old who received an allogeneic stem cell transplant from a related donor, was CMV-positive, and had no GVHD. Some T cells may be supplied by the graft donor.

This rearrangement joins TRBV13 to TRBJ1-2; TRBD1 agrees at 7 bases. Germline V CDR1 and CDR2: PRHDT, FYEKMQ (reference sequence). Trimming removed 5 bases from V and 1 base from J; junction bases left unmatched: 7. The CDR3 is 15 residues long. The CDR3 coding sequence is TGTGCCAGCAGCCTATTGAGGGGGCTTAACTATGGCTACACCTTC. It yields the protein CASSLLRGLNYGYTF.

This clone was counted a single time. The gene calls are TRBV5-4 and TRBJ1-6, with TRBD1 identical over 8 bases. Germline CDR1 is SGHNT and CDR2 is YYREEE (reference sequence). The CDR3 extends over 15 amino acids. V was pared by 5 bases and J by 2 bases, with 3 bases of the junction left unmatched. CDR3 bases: TGTGCCAGCAGAGCAGGGGGCACCTATAATTCACCCCTCCACTTT. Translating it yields CASRAGGTYNSPLHF.

The CDR3 DNA reads TGCGCCAGCAGCTTGGGGCTGGTTAAAGAGACCCAGTACTTC. Protein product: CASSLGLVKETQYF. V is TRBV5-1 and J is TRBJ2-5; D not certain. V was clipped by 0 bases and J by 3 bases, with 9 bases between them. The CDR3 runs to 14 residues. CDR1 SGHRS and CDR2 YFSETQ come from the germline V gene.

CDR3 sequence reads: CSVGSGRGTEAFF. CDR3 coding DNA: TGCAGCGTTGGCAGTGGGCGCGGGACTGAAGCTTTCTTT. This chain connects TRBV29-1 to TRBJ1-1; D is uncertain. The ends were cut back, 4 bases at V and 5 bases at J, with 14 bases in the middle. The CDR3 extends over 13 amino acids. Germline V gene sequence: CDR1 SQVTM, CDR2 ANQGSEA. Complete variable domain (other parts from reference TRBV29-1 and TRBJ1-1): SAVISQKPSRDICQRGTSLTIQCQVDSQVTMMFWYRQQPGQSLTLIATANQGSEATYESGFVIDKFPISRPNLTFSTLTVSNMSPEDSSIYLCSVGSGRGTEAFFGQGTRLTVV.

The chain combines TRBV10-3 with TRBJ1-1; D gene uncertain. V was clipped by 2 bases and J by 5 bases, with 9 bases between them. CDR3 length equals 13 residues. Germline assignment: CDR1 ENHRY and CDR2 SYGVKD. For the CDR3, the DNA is TGTGCCATCAGTGAGAAGCTCGGGACTGAAGCTTTCTTT. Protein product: CAISEKLGTEAFF.

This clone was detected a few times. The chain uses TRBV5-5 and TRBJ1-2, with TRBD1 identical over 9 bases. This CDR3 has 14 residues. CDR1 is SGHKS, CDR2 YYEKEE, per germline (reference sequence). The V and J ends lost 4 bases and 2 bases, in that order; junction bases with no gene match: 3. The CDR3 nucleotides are TGTGCCAGCAGCCGGACAGGGGCCAACTATGGCTACACCTTC. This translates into CASSRTGANYGYTF.

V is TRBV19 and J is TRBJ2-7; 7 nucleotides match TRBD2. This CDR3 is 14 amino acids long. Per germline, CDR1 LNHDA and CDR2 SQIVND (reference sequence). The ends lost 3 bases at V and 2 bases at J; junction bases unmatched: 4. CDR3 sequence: CASSISGTTYEQYF. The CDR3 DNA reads TGTGCCAGTAGTATCTCCGGGACTACCTACGAGCAGTACTTC.

CDR3 amino acids: CASSQDSAWGGTEAFF. The CDR3 DNA follows: TGTGCCAGCAGCCAAGACTCTGCCTGGGGGGGCACTGAAGCTTTCTTT. J is TRBJ1-1 and V is TRBV14; a possible D gene is TRBD1 (5 bases). The CDR3 covers 16 residues. The germline V and J ends were trimmed by 0 bases and 4 bases, with 15 bases remaining between them. Germline loops: CDR1 SGHDN, CDR2 FVKESK.

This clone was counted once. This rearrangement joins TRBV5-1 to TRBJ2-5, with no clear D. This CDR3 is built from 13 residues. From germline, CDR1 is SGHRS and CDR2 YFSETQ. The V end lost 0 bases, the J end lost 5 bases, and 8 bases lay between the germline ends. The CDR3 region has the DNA TGCGCCAGCAGCTTGGGTAGTTCGGAGACCCAGTACTTC. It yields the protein CASSLGSSETQYF.

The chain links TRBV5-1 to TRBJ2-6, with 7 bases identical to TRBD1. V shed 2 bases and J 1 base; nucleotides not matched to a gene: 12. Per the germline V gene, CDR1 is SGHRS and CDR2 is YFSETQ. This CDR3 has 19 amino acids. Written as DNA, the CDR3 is TGCGCCAGCAGCTTAGTAGGGGGCGCTGCGCTTTCTGGGGCCAACGTCCTGACTTTC. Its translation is CASSLVGGAALSGANVLTF.

CDR3 sequence: CASSLVGLRDGYTF. The CDR3 DNA is TGTGCCAGCAGCTTGGTTGGACTTCGAGATGGCTACACCTTC. The V and J genes are TRBV5-8 and TRBJ1-2; no firm D call. The CDR3 spans 14 residues. Between the trimmed V and J ends, which lost 0 bases and 6 bases, there was a span of 12 bases. The germline V gene has CDR1 SGHTS and CDR2 YDEGEE.

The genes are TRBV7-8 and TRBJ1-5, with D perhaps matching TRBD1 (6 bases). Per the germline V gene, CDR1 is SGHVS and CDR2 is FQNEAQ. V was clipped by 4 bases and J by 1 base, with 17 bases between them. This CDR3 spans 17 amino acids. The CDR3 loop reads CASSSRGGPGSNQPQHF. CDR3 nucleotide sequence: TGTGCCAGCAGCTCACGGGGGGGGCCCGGGAGCAATCAGCCCCAGCATTTT.

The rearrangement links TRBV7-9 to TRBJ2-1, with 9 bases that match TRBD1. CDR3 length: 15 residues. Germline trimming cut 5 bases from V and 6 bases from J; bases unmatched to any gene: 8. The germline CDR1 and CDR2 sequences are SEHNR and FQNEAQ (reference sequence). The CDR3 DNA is TGTGCCAGCAGCCCCACAGGGGGCGATTTCAATGAGCAGTTCTTC. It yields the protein CASSPTGGDFNEQFF.

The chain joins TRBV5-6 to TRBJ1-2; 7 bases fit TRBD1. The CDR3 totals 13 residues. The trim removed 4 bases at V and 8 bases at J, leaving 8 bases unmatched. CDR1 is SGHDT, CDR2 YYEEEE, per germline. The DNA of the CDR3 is TGTGCCAGCAGCCAGACAGGGTTCAGCGGCTACACCTTC. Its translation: CASSQTGFSGYTF.

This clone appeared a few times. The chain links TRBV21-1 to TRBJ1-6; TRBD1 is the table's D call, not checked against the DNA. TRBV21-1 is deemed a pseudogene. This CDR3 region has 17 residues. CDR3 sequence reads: CASSKVRTGRHNSPLHF. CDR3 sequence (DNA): TGTGCCAGCAGCAAAGTGAGGACAGGGAGGCATAATTCACCCCTCCACTTT.

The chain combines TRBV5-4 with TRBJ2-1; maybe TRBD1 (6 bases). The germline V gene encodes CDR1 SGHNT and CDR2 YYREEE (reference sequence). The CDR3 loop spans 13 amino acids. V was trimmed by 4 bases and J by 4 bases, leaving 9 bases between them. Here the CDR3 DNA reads TGTGCCAGCAGCATAGGACAGTACAATGAGCAGTTCTTC. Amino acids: CASSIGQYNEQFF.

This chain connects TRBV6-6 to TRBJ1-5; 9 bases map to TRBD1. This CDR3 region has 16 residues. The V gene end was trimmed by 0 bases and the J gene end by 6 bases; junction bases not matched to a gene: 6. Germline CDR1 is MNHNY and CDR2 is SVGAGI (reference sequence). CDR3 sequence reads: CASSYSNRGRGQPQHF. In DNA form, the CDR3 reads TGTGCCAGCAGTTACTCGAACAGGGGGCGCGGTCAGCCCCAGCATTTT.

The CDR3 nucleotides are TGTGCCAGCAGCTTAGCGGGAACTAGCGGGGGGACAGATACGCAGTATTTT. Its translation is CASSLAGTSGGTDTQYF. The chain has TRBV5-4 and TRBJ2-3, with TRBD2 matching over 12 bases. J lost 3 bases, V lost 2 bases, and 7 bases had no gene match. Germline CDR1 is SGHNT and CDR2 is YYREEE (reference sequence). The CDR3 has 17 residues.

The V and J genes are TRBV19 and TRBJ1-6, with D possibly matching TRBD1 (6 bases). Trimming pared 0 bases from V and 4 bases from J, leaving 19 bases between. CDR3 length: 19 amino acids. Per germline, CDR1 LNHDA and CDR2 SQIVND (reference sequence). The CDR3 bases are TGTGCCAGTAGTATAGATCGGGGGGCAGCCGAAGGATATAATTCACCCCTCCACTTT. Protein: CASSIDRGAAEGYNSPLHF.

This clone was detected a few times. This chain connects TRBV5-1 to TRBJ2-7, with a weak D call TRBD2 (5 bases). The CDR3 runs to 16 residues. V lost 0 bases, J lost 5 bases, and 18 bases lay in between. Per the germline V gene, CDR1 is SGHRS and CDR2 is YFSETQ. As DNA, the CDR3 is TGCGCCAGCAGCTTGGCCCGTTCGAGGGCAGCAAACGAGCAGTACTTC. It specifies CASSLARSRAANEQYF.

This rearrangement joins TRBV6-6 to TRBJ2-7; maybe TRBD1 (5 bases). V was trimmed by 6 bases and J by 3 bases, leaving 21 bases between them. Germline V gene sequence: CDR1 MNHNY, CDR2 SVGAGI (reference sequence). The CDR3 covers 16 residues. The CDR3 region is CASSRQPRGINYEQYF. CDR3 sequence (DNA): TGTGCCAGCAGCCGACAGCCCCGTGGGATCAACTACGAGCAGTACTTC.

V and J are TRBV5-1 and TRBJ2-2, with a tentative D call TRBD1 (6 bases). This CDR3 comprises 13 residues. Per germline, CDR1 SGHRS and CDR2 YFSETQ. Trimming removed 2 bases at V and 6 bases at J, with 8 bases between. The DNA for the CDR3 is TGCGCCAGCAGCTTACAGGGTCCCGGGGAGCTGTTTTTT. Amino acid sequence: CASSLQGPGELFF.

CDR3 residues: CASSSEGGPETQYF. In DNA form, the CDR3 reads TGTGCCAGCAGCTCAGAAGGAGGCCCAGAGACCCAGTACTTC. V and J are TRBV28 and TRBJ2-5, with a possible D match to TRBD2 (5 bases). The germline V gene encodes CDR1 MDHEN and CDR2 SYDVKM. The CDR3 contains 14 residues. The germline V and J ends were trimmed by 6 bases and 4 bases, with 15 bases remaining between them.

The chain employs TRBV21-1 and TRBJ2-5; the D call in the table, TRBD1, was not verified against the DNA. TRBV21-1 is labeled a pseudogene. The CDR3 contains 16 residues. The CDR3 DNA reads TGTGCCAGCAGCAAAGGGGGACAGGGGGCCGAAGAGACCCAGTACTTC. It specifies CASSKGGQGAEETQYF.

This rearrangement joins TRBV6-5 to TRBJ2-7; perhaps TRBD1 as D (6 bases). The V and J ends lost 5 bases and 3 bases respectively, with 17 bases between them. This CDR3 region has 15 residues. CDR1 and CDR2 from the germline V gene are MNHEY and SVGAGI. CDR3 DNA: TGTGCCAGCAGTCCCTCCGGGACAATGCGCTACGAGCAGTACTTC. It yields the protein CASSPSGTMRYEQYF.

The CDR3 DNA reads TGCGCCAGCAGTCCTCCGACTAGCGGGGCGGATGAGCAGTTCTTC. Translation: CASSPPTSGADEQFF. V gene TRBV5-1 combines with J gene TRBJ2-1; 11 bases are shared with TRBD2. V gave up 5 bases and J gave up 8 bases; unmatched junction bases: 9. The CDR3 is made up of 15 amino acids. Germline lookup yields CDR1 SGHRS and CDR2 YFSETQ.

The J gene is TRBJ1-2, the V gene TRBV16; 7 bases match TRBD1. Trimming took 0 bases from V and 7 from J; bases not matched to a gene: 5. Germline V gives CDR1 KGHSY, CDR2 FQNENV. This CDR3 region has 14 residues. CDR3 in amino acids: CASSQSTGESGYTF. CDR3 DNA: TGTGCCAGCAGCCAATCAACAGGGGAATCTGGCTACACCTTC.

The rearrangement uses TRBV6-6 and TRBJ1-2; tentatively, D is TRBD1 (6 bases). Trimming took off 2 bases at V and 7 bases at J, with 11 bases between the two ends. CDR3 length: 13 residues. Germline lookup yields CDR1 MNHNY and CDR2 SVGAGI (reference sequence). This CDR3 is CASSYAQGRGYTF. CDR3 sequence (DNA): TGTGCCAGCAGTTACGCACAGGGCCGTGGCTACACCTTC.

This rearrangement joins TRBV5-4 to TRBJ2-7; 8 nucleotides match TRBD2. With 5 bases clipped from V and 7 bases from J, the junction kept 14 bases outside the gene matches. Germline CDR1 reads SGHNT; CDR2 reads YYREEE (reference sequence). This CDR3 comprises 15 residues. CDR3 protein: CASRIGGGSLGEQYF. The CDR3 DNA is TGTGCCAGCAGGATTGGCGGGGGGAGTCTTGGGGAGCAGTACTTC.

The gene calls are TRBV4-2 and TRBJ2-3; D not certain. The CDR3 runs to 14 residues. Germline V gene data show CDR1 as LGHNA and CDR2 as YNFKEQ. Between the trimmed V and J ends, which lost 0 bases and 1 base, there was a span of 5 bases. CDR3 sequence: CASSQDSGTDTQYF. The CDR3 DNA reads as TGTGCCAGCAGCCAAGATTCGGGCACAGATACGCAGTATTTT.